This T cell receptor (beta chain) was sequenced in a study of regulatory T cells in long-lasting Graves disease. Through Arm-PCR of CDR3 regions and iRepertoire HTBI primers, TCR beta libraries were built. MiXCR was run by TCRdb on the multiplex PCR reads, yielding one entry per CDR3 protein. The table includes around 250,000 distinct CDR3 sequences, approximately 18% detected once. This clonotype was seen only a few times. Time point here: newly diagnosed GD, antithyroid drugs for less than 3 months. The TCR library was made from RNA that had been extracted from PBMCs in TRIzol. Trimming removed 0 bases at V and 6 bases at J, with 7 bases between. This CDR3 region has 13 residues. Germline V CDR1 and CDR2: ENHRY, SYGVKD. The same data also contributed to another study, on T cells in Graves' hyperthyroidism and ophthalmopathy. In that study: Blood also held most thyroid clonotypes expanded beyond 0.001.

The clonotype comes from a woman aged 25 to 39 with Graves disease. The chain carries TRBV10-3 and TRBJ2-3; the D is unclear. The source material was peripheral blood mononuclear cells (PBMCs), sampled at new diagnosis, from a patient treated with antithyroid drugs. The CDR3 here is CAISESERDTQYF. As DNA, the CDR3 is TGTGCCATCAGTGAGTCGGAAAGGGATACGCAGTATTTT.